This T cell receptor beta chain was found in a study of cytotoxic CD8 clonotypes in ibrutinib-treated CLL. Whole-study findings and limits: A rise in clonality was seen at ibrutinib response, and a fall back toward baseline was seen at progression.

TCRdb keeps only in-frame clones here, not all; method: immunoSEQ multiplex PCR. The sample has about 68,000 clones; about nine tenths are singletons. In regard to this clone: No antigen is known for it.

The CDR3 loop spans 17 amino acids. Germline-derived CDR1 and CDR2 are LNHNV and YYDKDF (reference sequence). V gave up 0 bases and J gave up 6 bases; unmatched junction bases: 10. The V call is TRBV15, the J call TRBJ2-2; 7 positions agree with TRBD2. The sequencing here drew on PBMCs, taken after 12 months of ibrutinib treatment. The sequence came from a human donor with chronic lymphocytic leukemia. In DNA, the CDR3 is TGTGCCACCAGCAGAGATAGAGGACTAGTTATAGCCGGGGAGCTGTTTTTT. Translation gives CATSRDRGLVIAGELFF.